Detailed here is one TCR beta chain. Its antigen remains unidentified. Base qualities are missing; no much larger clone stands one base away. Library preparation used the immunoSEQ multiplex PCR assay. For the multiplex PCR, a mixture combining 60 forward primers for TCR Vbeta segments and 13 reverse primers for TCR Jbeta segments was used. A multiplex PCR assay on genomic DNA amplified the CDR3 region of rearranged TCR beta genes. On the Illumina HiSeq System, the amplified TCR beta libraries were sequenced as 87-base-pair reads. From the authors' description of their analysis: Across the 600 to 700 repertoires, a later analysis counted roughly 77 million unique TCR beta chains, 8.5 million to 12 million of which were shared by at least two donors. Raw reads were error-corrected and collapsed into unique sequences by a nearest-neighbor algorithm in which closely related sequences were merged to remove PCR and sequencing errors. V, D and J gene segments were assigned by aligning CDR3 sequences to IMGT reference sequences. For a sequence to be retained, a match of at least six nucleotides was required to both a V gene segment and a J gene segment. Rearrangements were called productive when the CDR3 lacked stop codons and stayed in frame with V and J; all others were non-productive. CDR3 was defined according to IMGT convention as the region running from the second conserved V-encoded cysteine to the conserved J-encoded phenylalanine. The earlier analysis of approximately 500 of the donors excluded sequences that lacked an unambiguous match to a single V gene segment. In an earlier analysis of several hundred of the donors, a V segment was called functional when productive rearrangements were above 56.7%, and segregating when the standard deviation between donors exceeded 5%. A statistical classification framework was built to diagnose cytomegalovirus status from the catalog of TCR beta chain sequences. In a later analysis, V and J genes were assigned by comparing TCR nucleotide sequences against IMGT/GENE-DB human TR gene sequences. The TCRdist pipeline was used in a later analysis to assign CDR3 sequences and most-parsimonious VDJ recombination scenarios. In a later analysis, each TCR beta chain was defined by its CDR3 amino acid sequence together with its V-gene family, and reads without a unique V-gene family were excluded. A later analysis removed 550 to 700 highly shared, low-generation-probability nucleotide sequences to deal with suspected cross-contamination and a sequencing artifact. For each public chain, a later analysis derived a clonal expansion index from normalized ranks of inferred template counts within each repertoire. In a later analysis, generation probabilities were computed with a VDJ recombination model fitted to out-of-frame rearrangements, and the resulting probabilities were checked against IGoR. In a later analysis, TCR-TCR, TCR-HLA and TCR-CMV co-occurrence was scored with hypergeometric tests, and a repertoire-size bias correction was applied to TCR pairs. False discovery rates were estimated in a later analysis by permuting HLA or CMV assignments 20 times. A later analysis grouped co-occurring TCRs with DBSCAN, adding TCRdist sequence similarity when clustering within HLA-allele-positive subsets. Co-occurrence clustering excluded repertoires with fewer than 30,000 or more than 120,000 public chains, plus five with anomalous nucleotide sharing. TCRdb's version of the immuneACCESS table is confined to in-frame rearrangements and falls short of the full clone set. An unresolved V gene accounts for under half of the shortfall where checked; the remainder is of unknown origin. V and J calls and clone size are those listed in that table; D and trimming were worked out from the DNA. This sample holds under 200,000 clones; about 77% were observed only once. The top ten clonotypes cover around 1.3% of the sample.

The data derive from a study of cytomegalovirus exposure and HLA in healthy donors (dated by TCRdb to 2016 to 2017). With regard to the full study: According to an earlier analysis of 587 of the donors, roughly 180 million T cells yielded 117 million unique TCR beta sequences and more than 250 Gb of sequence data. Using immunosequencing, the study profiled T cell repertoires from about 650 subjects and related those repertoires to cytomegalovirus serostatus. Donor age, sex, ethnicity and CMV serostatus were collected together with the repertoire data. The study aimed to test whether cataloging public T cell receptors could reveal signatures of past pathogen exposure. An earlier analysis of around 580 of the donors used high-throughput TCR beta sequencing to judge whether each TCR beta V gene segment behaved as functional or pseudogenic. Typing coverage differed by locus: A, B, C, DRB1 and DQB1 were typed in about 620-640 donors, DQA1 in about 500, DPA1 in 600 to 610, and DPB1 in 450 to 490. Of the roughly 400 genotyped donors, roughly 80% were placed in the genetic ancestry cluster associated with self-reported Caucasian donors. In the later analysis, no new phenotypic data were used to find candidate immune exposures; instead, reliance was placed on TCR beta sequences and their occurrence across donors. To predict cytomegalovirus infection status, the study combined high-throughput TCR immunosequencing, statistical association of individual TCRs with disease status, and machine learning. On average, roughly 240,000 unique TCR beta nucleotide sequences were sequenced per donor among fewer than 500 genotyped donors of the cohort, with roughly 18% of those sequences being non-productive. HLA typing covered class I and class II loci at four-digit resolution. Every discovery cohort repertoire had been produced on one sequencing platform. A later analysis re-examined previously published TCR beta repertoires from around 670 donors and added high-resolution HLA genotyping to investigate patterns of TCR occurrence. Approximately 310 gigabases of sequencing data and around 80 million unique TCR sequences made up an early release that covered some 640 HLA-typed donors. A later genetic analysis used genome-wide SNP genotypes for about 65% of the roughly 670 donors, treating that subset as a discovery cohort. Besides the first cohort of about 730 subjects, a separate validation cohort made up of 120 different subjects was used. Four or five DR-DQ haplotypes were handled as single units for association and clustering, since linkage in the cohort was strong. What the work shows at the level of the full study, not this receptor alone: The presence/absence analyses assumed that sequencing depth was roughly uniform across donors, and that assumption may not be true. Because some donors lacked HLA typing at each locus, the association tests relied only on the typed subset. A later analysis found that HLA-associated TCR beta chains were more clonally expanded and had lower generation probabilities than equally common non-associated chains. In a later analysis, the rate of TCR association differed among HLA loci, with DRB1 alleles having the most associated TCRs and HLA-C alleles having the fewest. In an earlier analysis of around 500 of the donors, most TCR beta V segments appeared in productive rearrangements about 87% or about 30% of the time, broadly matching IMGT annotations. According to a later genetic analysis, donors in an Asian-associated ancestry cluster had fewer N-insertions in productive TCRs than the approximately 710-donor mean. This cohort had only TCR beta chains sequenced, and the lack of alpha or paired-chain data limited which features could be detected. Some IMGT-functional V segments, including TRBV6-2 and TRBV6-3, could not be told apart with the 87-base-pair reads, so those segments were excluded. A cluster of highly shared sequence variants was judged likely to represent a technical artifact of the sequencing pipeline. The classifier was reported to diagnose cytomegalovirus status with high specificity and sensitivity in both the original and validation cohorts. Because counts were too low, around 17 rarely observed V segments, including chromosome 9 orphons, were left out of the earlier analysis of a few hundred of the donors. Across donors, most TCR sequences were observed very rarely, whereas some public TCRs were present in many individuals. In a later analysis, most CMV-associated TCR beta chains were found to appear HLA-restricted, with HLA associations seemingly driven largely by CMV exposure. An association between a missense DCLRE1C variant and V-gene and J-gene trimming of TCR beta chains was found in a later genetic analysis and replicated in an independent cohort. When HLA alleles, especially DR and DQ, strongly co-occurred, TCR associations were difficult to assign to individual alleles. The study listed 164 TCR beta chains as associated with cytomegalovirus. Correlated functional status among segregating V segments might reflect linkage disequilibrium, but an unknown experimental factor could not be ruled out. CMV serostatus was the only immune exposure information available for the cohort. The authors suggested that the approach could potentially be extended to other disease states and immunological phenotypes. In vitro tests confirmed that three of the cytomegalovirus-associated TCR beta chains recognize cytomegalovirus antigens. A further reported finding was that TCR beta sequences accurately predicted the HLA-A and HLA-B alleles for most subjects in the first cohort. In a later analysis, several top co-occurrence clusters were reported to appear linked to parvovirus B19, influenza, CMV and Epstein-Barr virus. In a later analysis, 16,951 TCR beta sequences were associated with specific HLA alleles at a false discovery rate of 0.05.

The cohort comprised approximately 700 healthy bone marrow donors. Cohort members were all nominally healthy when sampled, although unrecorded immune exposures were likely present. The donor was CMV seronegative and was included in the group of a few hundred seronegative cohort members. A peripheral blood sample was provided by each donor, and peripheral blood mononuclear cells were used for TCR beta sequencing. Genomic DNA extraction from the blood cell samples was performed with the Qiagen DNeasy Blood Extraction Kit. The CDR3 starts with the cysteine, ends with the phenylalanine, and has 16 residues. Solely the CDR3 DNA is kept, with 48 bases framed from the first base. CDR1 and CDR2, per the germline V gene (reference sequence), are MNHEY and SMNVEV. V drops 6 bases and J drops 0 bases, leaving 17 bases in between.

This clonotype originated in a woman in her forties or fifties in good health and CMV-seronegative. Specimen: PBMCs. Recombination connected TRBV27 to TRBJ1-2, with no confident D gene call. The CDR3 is CASSLTSPEANYGYTF. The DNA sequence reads TGTGCCAGCAGCCTTACATCCCCAGAGGCTAACTATGGCTACACCTTC.